One sample yielded the 16 T cell receptor beta chains listed below, sequenced in a study of OX40 agonist ivuxolimab in advanced cancers. Using immunoSEQ multiplex PCR, the repertoire was profiled, and TCRdb retains in-frame clones only, with some absent. The table shows 11,000 to 15,000 clones, with approximately 93% occurring only once. This specimen was CD4+ or CD8+ T cells sorted from blood, taken in a trial of the OX40 agonist ivuxolimab. Receptors originate from an adult with an advanced solid tumor such as melanoma, head and neck, liver or kidney cancer.

This chain uses TRBV7-2 with TRBJ2-5, with 9 bases fitting TRBD2. With 1 base clipped from V and 6 bases from J, the junction kept 9 bases outside the gene matches. This CDR3 comprises 16 residues. Germline loops: CDR1 SGHTA, CDR2 FQGNSA. This CDR3 reads CASSLESYSGRQTQYF. CDR3 DNA sequence: TGTGCCAGCAGCTTAGAGTCTTATAGCGGGAGACAGACCCAGTACTTC.

The chain joins TRBV9 to TRBJ1-1; D is undetermined. The V end was cut by 4 bases, the J end by 7 bases, with 23 bases between. The CDR3 totals 16 residues. Per the germline V gene, CDR1 is SGDLS and CDR2 is YYNGEE. The CDR3 nucleotides are TGTGCCAGCAGCCCTACGTACGGCGCGGCCTCTGGTGAAGCTTTCTTT. Its translation is CASSPTYGAASGEAFF.

The chain uses TRBV7-9 and TRBJ1-4; D unresolved. The CDR3 consists of 14 residues. With 7 bases removed from V and 5 bases from J, the gap between germline ends came to 14 bases. CDR1 is SEHNR and CDR2 is FQNEAQ in the germline V gene (reference sequence). The DNA of the CDR3 is TGTGCCAGCATCGATGGACGGTCGAATGAAAAACTGTTTTTT. It translates to CASIDGRSNEKLFF.

The chain links TRBV5-1 to TRBJ1-4; D is unclear. In germline, CDR1 is SGHRS, CDR2 YFSETQ. The CDR3 is 17 residues long. Between the trimmed V and J ends, which lost 0 bases and 3 bases, there was a span of 15 bases. Written as DNA, the CDR3 is TGCGCCAGCAGCTTGGCCTCGCCAATCGAGGCTAATGAAAAACTGTTTTTT. It yields the protein CASSLASPIEANEKLFF.

The rearrangement links TRBV7-2 to TRBJ2-7, with D tentatively TRBD1 (6 bases). Germline V gene lookup returns CDR1 SGHTA and CDR2 FQGNSA. This CDR3 comprises 16 residues. The V end lost 5 bases, the J end lost 0 bases, and 17 bases lay between the germline ends. The CDR3 nucleotides read TGTGCCAGCAGCGGAAGGTGGGGGCTCCTCTCCTACGAGCAGTACTTC. Translated: CASSGRWGLLSYEQYF. The variable domain in full, with the rest retrieved from reference TRBV7-2 and TRBJ2-7, is GAGVSQSPSNKVTEKGKDVELRCDPISGHTALYWYRQSLGQGLEFLIYFQGNSAPDKSGLPSDRFSAERTGGSVSTLTIQRTQQEDSAVYLCASSGRWGLLSYEQYFGPGTRLTVT.

V usage is TRBV11-1 and J usage is TRBJ1-1; unclear D gene. Germline V gives CDR1 SGHAT, CDR2 FQDESV (reference sequence). The CDR3 contains 13 residues. Trimming removed 3 bases from V and 1 base from J, with 6 bases in between. CDR3 residues: CASSFGPNTEAFF. The CDR3 DNA follows: TGTGCCAGCAGCTTCGGCCCGAACACTGAAGCTTTCTTT.

The rearrangement joins TRBV19 to TRBJ1-5; no reliable D call. CDR1 and CDR2 (germline): LNHDA, SQIVND (reference sequence). The CDR3 sequence is 13 residues long. V lost 8 bases and J 10 bases, leaving 18 bases between the germline ends. The DNA for the CDR3 is TGTGCCAGTGAGGAGTCCTCTTCGTACCCCCAGCATTTT. Its translation: CASEESSSYPQHF.

The chain links TRBV4-1 to TRBJ2-1; D uncertain. The CDR3 has 13 amino acids. V lost 2 bases to trimming and J lost 4 bases, with 6 bases between them. Germline CDR1 reads MGHRA; CDR2 reads YSYEKL. The CDR3 loop reads CASSQLDYNEQFF. The CDR3 DNA reads as TGCGCCAGCAGCCAACTCGATTACAATGAGCAGTTCTTC.

This rearrangement joins TRBV9 to TRBJ2-7, with 8 nucleotides matching TRBD1. With V trimmed by 4 bases and J by 0 bases, 3 bases remained unmatched. Germline CDR1 is SGDLS and CDR2 is YYNGEE. This CDR3 spans 14 amino acids. DNA of the CDR3: TGTGCCAGCAGCCAAACAGGGGGCTCCTACGAGCAGTACTTC. Encoded protein: CASSQTGGSYEQYF.

V usage is TRBV27 and J usage is TRBJ2-3; D uncertain. The CDR3 loop spans 18 amino acids. Between the trimmed V and J ends, which lost 0 bases and 5 bases, there was a span of 21 bases. Per germline, CDR1 MNHEY and CDR2 SMNVEV (reference sequence). The CDR3 loop reads CASSLSVRFGVAGDTQYF. CDR3 in DNA: TGTGCCAGCAGTTTATCGGTCCGTTTTGGGGTAGCAGGAGATACGCAGTATTTT.

V is TRBV6-1 and J is TRBJ2-1, with a weak D call TRBD2 (5 bases). The V and J ends lost 3 bases and 5 bases respectively, with 14 bases between them. Germline V gives CDR1 MNHNS, CDR2 SASEGT. The CDR3 runs to 15 residues. CDR3 amino acids: CASSDLRLRNNEQFF. The CDR3 DNA reads TGTGCCAGCAGTGATCTGCGACTAAGAAACAATGAGCAGTTCTTC.

This rearrangement joins TRBV4-1 to TRBJ1-2, with D unclear. The ends were cut back, 5 bases at V and 5 bases at J, with 9 bases in the middle. Germline V lookup: CDR1 MGHRA, CDR2 YSYEKL. CDR3 length: 12 amino acids. The CDR3 spells CASSTEIYGYTF. CDR3 coding DNA: TGCGCCAGCAGCACCGAGATTTATGGCTACACCTTC.

This clone was picked up one time. The chain is built from TRBV2 and TRBJ2-7; 9 bases fit TRBD1. The CDR3 covers 15 residues. Germline V gene data show CDR1 as SNHLY and CDR2 as FYNNEI. The junction had 8 bases not matched to a gene; V was cut back by 6 bases and J by 2 bases. The CDR3: CASSSTGGFPYEQYF. Here the CDR3 DNA reads TGTGCCAGCAGCTCGACAGGGGGATTTCCCTACGAGCAGTACTTC. The entire variable domain, with the rest obtained from reference TRBV2 and TRBJ2-7, is as follows: EPEVTQTPSHQVTQMGQEVILRCVPISNHLYFYWYRQILGQKVEFLVSFYNNEISEKSEIFDDQFSVERPDGSNFTLKIRSTKLEDSAMYFCASSSTGGFPYEQYFGPGTRLTVT.

The chain couples TRBV10-3 to TRBJ1-2; possibly TRBD1 for D (6 bases). V dropped 6 bases and J dropped 10 bases, with 15 bases sitting between them. The CDR3 contains 12 residues. The germline gives CDR1 ENHRY, CDR2 SYGVKD. CDR3 amino acids: CAIRIARGDYTF. The CDR3 region has the DNA TGTGCCATCAGGATTGCCAGGGGAGACTACACCTTC.

In this sample, this clone turned up once. This chain joins TRBV4-1 and TRBJ1-2; D gene ambiguous. This CDR3 spans 15 amino acids. Trimming shortened V by 0 bases and J by 0 bases, and 8 bases separated the two germline ends. Germline CDR1 is MGHRA and CDR2 is YSYEKL. The CDR3 DNA is TGCGCCAGCAGCCAAGATCGTACAGCTAACTATGGCTACACCTTC. Translation gives CASSQDRTANYGYTF.

The V and J genes are TRBV7-2 and TRBJ2-2, with D perhaps matching TRBD2 (5 bases). V lost 10 bases to trimming and J lost 1 base, with 10 bases between them. CDR3 length equals 13 residues. Looked up from germline, CDR1 is SGHTA and CDR2 is FQGNSA. DNA of the CDR3: TGTGCCATCGGACTGGGGAACACCGGGGAGCTGTTTTTT. As protein: CAIGLGNTGELFF.